Sequencing of this T cell receptor (beta chain) was carried out in a study of T cells in localized non-small cell lung cancer. Trimming removed 5 bases from V and 6 bases from J, with 12 bases in between. This CDR3 contains 13 residues. Study outcomes and limitations: Detection in adjacent lung was observed for a median approximately 52 of the top 100 tumor clones. A denser population of T cells in blood accompanied longer overall survival.

Comment on this clone: The antigen remains unidentified.

TCRdb's table, derived via immunoSEQ multiplex PCR, lists solely in-frame clones and lacks some. The sample holds 70,000 or so clones, roughly 80% seen once. This chain links TRBV5-3 with TRBJ1-5; D is unclear. TRBV5-3 is given ORF status, its function remaining uncertain. This sequence originates from a female donor older than 55 with stage I lung adenocarcinoma. This specimen was peripheral blood, taken before any cancer treatment. This CDR3 is CARRRHVSQPQHF. CDR3 DNA sequence: TGTGCCAGAAGACGACATGTGAGTCAGCCCCAGCATTTT.